This entry features one T cell receptor (beta chain) sequence. Its target is unknown. These data are taken from a study of blood T cells in healthy people across ages. In the study overall: Researchers report that template switching captured about one barcoded beta molecule per two T cells.

It was with a sample-barcoded 5' primer and a J-beta primer mix that a second PCR of roughly 7 to 12 cycles was run. Each CDR3 protein is one row after TCRdb ran MiXCR on the 5' RACE reads. This table holds 850,000 to 950,000 distinct CDR3 sequences, 25% to 30% found once. Study outcomes and limitations: Researchers report that TCR beta diversity correlated strongly with naive T cell percentage. Greater diversity and more naive CD4+ cells were seen in long-lived donors than in aged donors.

The CDR3 extends over 13 amino acids. CDR1 is GTSNPN and CDR2 is SVGIG in the germline V gene (reference sequence). The clonotype originates from a woman aged 80 or older in good health. The sequencing sample was made of blood. The chain recombines TRBV30 with TRBJ2-5, with D perhaps given as TRBD1 or TRBD2 (6 bases each). The assigned J gene may be wrong: the sequence end matches TRBJ2-7 better. CDR3 loop: CAWSLPGGHEQYF. The CDR3 region has the DNA TGTGCCTGGAGTCTCCCCGGGGGCCACGAGCAGTACTTC.